A selection of T cell receptor beta chains follows, all from one sample in a study of T cell repertoires in cytomegalovirus infection. TCRdb itself ran the reads through MiXCR, one entry per CDR3 protein. The repertoire includes approximately 990,000 distinct CDR3 sequences, approximately 30% of them detected once, and about an eighth sits in the top ten. Antigens for these TCRs are unknown. Sequenced here: cultured CD8+ T cells from PBMCs, sampled from culture after CMV antigen stimulation. These receptors all come from a human donor in good health (CMV status not recorded). Some clones in this sample may be carry-over from other donors' samples. Both conserved end residues are part of each CDR3. Fields, in order: D gene, J gene, clone size, V gene, CDR3 DNA, CDR3 protein. The D gene is left open where the match is weak. Part of the rows lack a size; the others show once, few, many or a class for expanded clones.

D gene: NA; J gene: TRBJ2-1; clone size: NA; V gene: TRBV2; CDR3 DNA: TGTGCCAGCAGTGAAGGGCGGGGTGGAAGATGGGAGCAGTTCTTC; CDR3 protein: CASSEGRGGRWEQFF
D gene: TRBD1; J gene: TRBJ2-3; clone size: many; V gene: TRBV7-6; CDR3 DNA: TGTGCCAGCAGCGGGACAGGGGGTTCCTATAGCACAGATACGCAGTATTTT; CDR3 protein: CASSGTGGSYSTDTQYF
D gene: NA; J gene: TRBJ1-3; clone size: NA; V gene: TRBV4-1; CDR3 DNA: TGCGCCAGCAGCCAAGATGGACTCATCTCTGGAAACACCATATATTTT; CDR3 protein: CASSQDGLISGNTIYF
D gene: NA; J gene: TRBJ2-2; clone size: few; V gene: TRBV6-6; CDR3 DNA: TGTGCCAGCAGTTACTCGAGTAGCGGGAACACCGGGGAGCTGTTTTTT; CDR3 protein: CASSYSSSGNTGELFF
D gene: NA; J gene: TRBJ1-2; clone size: NA; V gene: TRBV6-6; CDR3 DNA: TGTGCCAGCAGTCCCCCGCGGGGAAGGGGTGGCTACACCTTC; CDR3 protein: CASSPPRGRGGYTF
D gene: TRBD2; J gene: TRBJ2-3; clone size: few; V gene: TRBV12-5; CDR3 DNA: TGTGCTAGTGGTTCGAAGCGGGGGAGCACAGATACGCAGTATTTT; CDR3 protein: CASGSKRGSTDTQYF
D gene: TRBD2; J gene: TRBJ2-7; clone size: NA; V gene: TRBV6-6; CDR3 DNA: TGTGCCAGCAGTTACCCGGGGGGCTACGAGCAGTACTTC; CDR3 protein: CASSYPGGYEQYF
D gene: NA; J gene: TRBJ2-3; clone size: NA; V gene: TRBV7-6; CDR3 DNA: TGTGCCAGCAGCTTCTCCGGGGAGACAGATACGCAGTATTTT; CDR3 protein: CASSFSGETDTQYF
D gene: NA; J gene: TRBJ2-4; clone size: NA; V gene: TRBV9; CDR3 DNA: TGTGCCAGCAGCGTAGTGCCGGGGGACAGTCTAGCCAAAAACATTCAGTACTTC; CDR3 protein: CASSVVPGDSLAKNIQYF
D gene: TRBD2; J gene: TRBJ2-3; clone size: NA; V gene: TRBV15; CDR3 DNA: TGTGCCACCAGCAGAGGTAGCGGGGGGGCCAAGAGCACAGATACGCAGTATTTT; CDR3 protein: CATSRGSGGAKSTDTQYF
D gene: NA; J gene: TRBJ2-1; clone size: NA; V gene: TRBV5-1; CDR3 DNA: TGCGCCAGCAGCTTACAGGACTCCTTCTCCAATGAGCAGTTCTTC; CDR3 protein: CASSLQDSFSNEQFF
D gene: NA; J gene: TRBJ2-7; clone size: NA; V gene: TRBV15; CDR3 DNA: TGTGCCACCAGCAGACAGGGGTTGGCGGTGGACGAGCAGTACTTC; CDR3 protein: CATSRQGLAVDEQYF
D gene: TRBD1; J gene: TRBJ1-6; clone size: few; V gene: TRBV6-2/TRBV6-3; CDR3 DNA: TGTGCCAGCAGTGATGGGACAGGACTCTCACCCCTCCACTTT; CDR3 protein: CASSDGTGLSPLHF
D gene: TRBD1; J gene: TRBJ1-4; clone size: many; V gene: TRBV7-8; CDR3 DNA: TGTGCCAGCAGCTTACGACAGGGTTTTATTAATGAAAAACTGTTTTTT; CDR3 protein: CASSLRQGFINEKLFF
D gene: NA; J gene: TRBJ1-1; clone size: many; V gene: TRBV12-5; CDR3 DNA: TGTGCTAGTGGTTTGAGTGGGAACACTGAAGCTTTCTTT; CDR3 protein: CASGLSGNTEAFF
D gene: TRBD1; J gene: TRBJ1-6; clone size: few; V gene: TRBV7-9; CDR3 DNA: TGTGCCAGCAGCGCCCGGACAGGGCCTGGGGGTTCACCCCTCCACTTT; CDR3 protein: CASSARTGPGGSPLHF
D gene: NA; J gene: TRBJ1-6; clone size: NA; V gene: TRBV11-1; CDR3 DNA: TGTGCCAGCAGCTTATCCGGGACGGCCTATTCACCCCTCCACTTT; CDR3 protein: CASSLSGTAYSPLHF
D gene: NA; J gene: TRBJ2-6; clone size: many; V gene: TRBV7-9; CDR3 DNA: TGTGCCAGCAGCCTAGAAGGACATTCTGGGGCCAACGTCCTGACTTTC; CDR3 protein: CASSLEGHSGANVLTF
D gene: NA; J gene: TRBJ1-2; clone size: many; V gene: TRBV28; CDR3 DNA: TGTGCCAGCAGTTTCATTTACCTTGGCTTTGTCCGCAAGGGGGTCTATGGCTACACCTTC; CDR3 protein: CASSFIYLGFVRKGVYGYTF
D gene: NA; J gene: TRBJ2-3; clone size: few; V gene: TRBV12-3/TRBV12-4; CDR3 DNA: TGTGCCAGCAGTTTCTCCCTAGGCCGAGATACGCAGTATTTT; CDR3 protein: CASSFSLGRDTQYF
D gene: TRBD2; J gene: TRBJ2-5; clone size: NA; V gene: TRBV6-1; CDR3 DNA: TGTGCCAGCAGTCGGGGGACTAGCGACCAAGAGACCCAGTACTTC; CDR3 protein: CASSRGTSDQETQYF
D gene: TRBD1; J gene: TRBJ2-3; clone size: NA; V gene: TRBV5-1; CDR3 DNA: TGCGCCAGCAGCTTGGAGACAGGGGGAGAGGGAGATACGCAGTATTTT; CDR3 protein: CASSLETGGEGDTQYF
D gene: NA; J gene: TRBJ2-1; clone size: few; V gene: TRBV4-1; CDR3 DNA: TGCGCCAGCAGCCAAGATCGCCATGAGCAGTTCTTC; CDR3 protein: CASSQDRHEQFF
D gene: NA; J gene: TRBJ2-4; clone size: NA; V gene: TRBV5-5; CDR3 DNA: TGTGCCAGCAGCGATTACAAGGGGTTGGGGTACTTC; CDR3 protein: CASSDYKGLGYF
D gene: NA; J gene: TRBJ1-1; clone size: NA; V gene: TRBV7-3; CDR3 DNA: TGTGCCAGCAGTCCCACAGGGAGGGGAACTGAAGCTTTCTTT; CDR3 protein: CASSPTGRGTEAFF
D gene: TRBD1; J gene: TRBJ1-1; clone size: few; V gene: TRBV11-2; CDR3 DNA: TGTGCCAGCAGTCCCACAGGGGGCATGGCTGAAGCTTTCTTT; CDR3 protein: CASSPTGGMAEAFF
D gene: TRBD2; J gene: TRBJ2-1; clone size: NA; V gene: TRBV7-6; CDR3 DNA: TGTGCCAGCAGCCTACTAGCGGGGGCCCTCAATGAGCAGTTCTTC; CDR3 protein: CASSLLAGALNEQFF
D gene: NA; J gene: TRBJ2-1; clone size: NA; V gene: TRBV28; CDR3 DNA: TGTGCCAGCAAGGACCTAACTAACTACAATGAGCAGTTCTTC; CDR3 protein: CASKDLTNYNEQFF
D gene: NA; J gene: TRBJ1-5; clone size: many; V gene: TRBV7-2; CDR3 DNA: TGTGCCAGCAGCTCACGGGCAATCAATCAGCCCCAGCATTTT; CDR3 protein: CASSSRAINQPQHF
D gene: NA; J gene: TRBJ1-2; clone size: NA; V gene: TRBV29-1; CDR3 DNA: TGCAGCGTTGAAGATTCGCGACAGGACTATGGCTACACCTTC; CDR3 protein: CSVEDSRQDYGYTF
D gene: TRBD1; J gene: TRBJ2-7; clone size: NA; V gene: TRBV27; CDR3 DNA: TGTGCCAGCAGTTGGACCGGGACAGGGTACGAGCAGTACTTC; CDR3 protein: CASSWTGTGYEQYF
D gene: NA; J gene: TRBJ2-6; clone size: NA; V gene: TRBV10-3; CDR3 DNA: TGTGCCATCGGGGACCCAGGTCTTGGGGCCAACGTCCTGACTTTC; CDR3 protein: CAIGDPGLGANVLTF
D gene: TRBD2; J gene: TRBJ2-1; clone size: many; V gene: TRBV7-8; CDR3 DNA: TGTGCCAGCAGCCCTCGACTTTCGACTAGCGGGGGGAAGTACAATGAGCAGTTCTTC; CDR3 protein: CASSPRLSTSGGKYNEQFF
D gene: NA; J gene: TRBJ2-2; clone size: NA; V gene: TRBV27; CDR3 DNA: TGTGCCAGCCGGGGATCGGGGATCAGGGAGCTGTTTTTT; CDR3 protein: CASRGSGIRELFF
D gene: NA; J gene: TRBJ2-5; clone size: NA; V gene: TRBV20-1; CDR3 DNA: TGCAGTGCCATTCGGGATCGTGATTTGACCCAGTACTTC; CDR3 protein: CSAIRDRDLTQYF
D gene: NA; J gene: TRBJ2-5; clone size: few; V gene: TRBV7-6; CDR3 DNA: TGTGCTAGCAGCTTAAATCTTGGCGGGGCGTCACAAGAGACCCAGTACTTC; CDR3 protein: CASSLNLGGASQETQYF
D gene: TRBD1; J gene: TRBJ2-7; clone size: NA; V gene: TRBV5-1; CDR3 DNA: TGCGCCAGCAGCTCTGCCGGGACAGGCTACGAGCAGTACTTC; CDR3 protein: CASSSAGTGYEQYF
D gene: NA; J gene: TRBJ2-2; clone size: NA; V gene: TRBV6-5; CDR3 DNA: TGTGCCAGCAGCCGGGACACGCTAGAAGCCGGGGAGCTGTTTTTT; CDR3 protein: CASSRDTLEAGELFF
D gene: NA; J gene: TRBJ2-7; clone size: many; V gene: TRBV7-2; CDR3 DNA: TGTGCCAGCAGCTTACCCGGGCAAGAGCAGTACTTC; CDR3 protein: CASSLPGQEQYF
D gene: NA; J gene: TRBJ2-1; clone size: NA; V gene: TRBV27; CDR3 DNA: TGTGCCAGCAGTTTAGGACCCCCCAATGAGCAGTTCTTC; CDR3 protein: CASSLGPPNEQFF
D gene: NA; J gene: TRBJ2-7; clone size: few; V gene: TRBV7-2; CDR3 DNA: TGTGCCAGCAGCTTGGACTTGACCTACGAGCAGTACTTC; CDR3 protein: CASSLDLTYEQYF
D gene: TRBD1; J gene: TRBJ1-2; clone size: few; V gene: TRBV10-3; CDR3 DNA: TGTGCCATCAGTGAGTCGGGGATCGGGACAGGGCAAGGCTACACCTTC; CDR3 protein: CAISESGIGTGQGYTF
D gene: NA; J gene: TRBJ2-2; clone size: many; V gene: TRBV4-1; CDR3 DNA: TGCGCCAGCAGCCAAGCCCTCGCTGGGGAGCTGTTTTTT; CDR3 protein: CASSQALAGELFF
D gene: TRBD1; J gene: TRBJ2-5; clone size: NA; V gene: TRBV11-2; CDR3 DNA: TGTGCCAGCAGCCCCTGGACAGGGCTGAAGACCCAGTACTTC; CDR3 protein: CASSPWTGLKTQYF
D gene: NA; J gene: TRBJ2-5; clone size: NA; V gene: TRBV5-1; CDR3 DNA: TGCGCCAGCAGCTCAGGACTGGGACATGCAAATGAGACCCAGTACTTC; CDR3 protein: CASSSGLGHANETQYF
D gene: NA; J gene: TRBJ1-2; clone size: NA; V gene: TRBV19; CDR3 DNA: TGTGCCACCAGCCCCGGGGCTAACTATGGCTACACCTTC; CDR3 protein: CATSPGANYGYTF
D gene: NA; J gene: TRBJ2-3; clone size: NA; V gene: TRBV9; CDR3 DNA: TGTGCCAGCAGCTTTGGGAGTACCACAGATACGCAGTATTTT; CDR3 protein: CASSFGSTTDTQYF
D gene: NA; J gene: TRBJ2-1; clone size: few; V gene: TRBV7-6; CDR3 DNA: TGTGCCAGCAGCTTACCCGCGGCGGGCGCCGCCTACAATGAGCAGTTCTTC; CDR3 protein: CASSLPAAGAAYNEQFF
D gene: TRBD2; J gene: TRBJ2-6; clone size: few; V gene: TRBV6-5; CDR3 DNA: TGTGCCAGCAGTTACTCTAGCGGGGGCTCTGGGGCCAACGTCCTGACTTTC; CDR3 protein: CASSYSSGGSGANVLTF
D gene: NA; J gene: TRBJ1-2; clone size: few; V gene: TRBV4-2; CDR3 DNA: TGTGCCAGCAGCCAAGAAGGGGTTTGGCAGACACTCCATATTAACTATGGCTACACCTTC; CDR3 protein: CASSQEGVWQTLHINYGYTF
D gene: TRBD2; J gene: TRBJ2-2; clone size: few; V gene: TRBV12-3/TRBV12-4; CDR3 DNA: TGTGCCAGCAGTTTCACTAGCGGGATATTTGTTGGCACCGGGGAGCTGTTTTTT; CDR3 protein: CASSFTSGIFVGTGELFF
D gene: NA; J gene: TRBJ1-1; clone size: NA; V gene: TRBV28; CDR3 DNA: TGTGCCAGCAGTTCCCGACAGGTTTTAAACACTGAAGCTTTCTTT; CDR3 protein: CASSSRQVLNTEAFF
D gene: NA; J gene: TRBJ1-5; clone size: few; V gene: TRBV6-1; CDR3 DNA: TGTGCCAGCCAAGTTTTCTCGGGTCATCAGCCCCAGCATTTT; CDR3 protein: CASQVFSGHQPQHF
D gene: NA; J gene: TRBJ1-1; clone size: NA; V gene: TRBV19; CDR3 DNA: TGTGCCAGTAGTGCTAACCGGGACAAGCGGAACACTGAAGCTTTCTTT; CDR3 protein: CASSANRDKRNTEAFF